This T cell receptor (beta chain) was identified in a study of T cell responses to AZD1222 COVID-19 vaccine. On the study more broadly: The study pooled second doses at about 4 or about 12 weeks. General study points: Close to half of spike-specific TCRs reportedly recognize unmutated variant regions. Possibly, clonal diversity was underestimated; donors were largely white British and included more females.

The assay was immunoSEQ multiplex PCR, and TCRdb's table has in-frame clones only and misses some. The sample includes about 150,000 clones, roughly 92% of them seen just once. The CDR3 has 12 amino acids. Germline lookup yields CDR1 SNHLY and CDR2 FYNNEI. V lost 3 bases and J lost 4, with 6 bases in between. A word on this clone: No antigen is known for it. Other DNA sequences in the same sample also yield this CDR3.

This sequence was found in an adult in good health. The material sequenced was peripheral blood, taken on day 0 of AZD1222 vaccination. This rearrangement joins TRBV2 to TRBJ2-5; D not resolved. CDR3 sequence reads: CASSELRETQYF. For the CDR3, the DNA is TGTGCCAGCAGTGAGTTGCGAGAGACCCAGTACTTC.